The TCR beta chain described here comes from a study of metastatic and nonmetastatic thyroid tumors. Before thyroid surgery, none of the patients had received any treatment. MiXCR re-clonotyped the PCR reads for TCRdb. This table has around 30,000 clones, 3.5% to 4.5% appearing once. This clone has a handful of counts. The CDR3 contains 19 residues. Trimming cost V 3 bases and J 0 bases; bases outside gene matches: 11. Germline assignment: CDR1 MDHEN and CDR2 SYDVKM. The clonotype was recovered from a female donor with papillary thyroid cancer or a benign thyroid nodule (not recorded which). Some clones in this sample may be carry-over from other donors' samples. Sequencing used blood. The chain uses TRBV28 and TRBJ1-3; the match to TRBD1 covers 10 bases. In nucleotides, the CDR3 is TGTGCCAGCAGTTTCCTGGGCCGGGACAGGGGTTACTCTGGAAACACCATATATTTT. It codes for CASSFLGRDRGYSGNTIYF.